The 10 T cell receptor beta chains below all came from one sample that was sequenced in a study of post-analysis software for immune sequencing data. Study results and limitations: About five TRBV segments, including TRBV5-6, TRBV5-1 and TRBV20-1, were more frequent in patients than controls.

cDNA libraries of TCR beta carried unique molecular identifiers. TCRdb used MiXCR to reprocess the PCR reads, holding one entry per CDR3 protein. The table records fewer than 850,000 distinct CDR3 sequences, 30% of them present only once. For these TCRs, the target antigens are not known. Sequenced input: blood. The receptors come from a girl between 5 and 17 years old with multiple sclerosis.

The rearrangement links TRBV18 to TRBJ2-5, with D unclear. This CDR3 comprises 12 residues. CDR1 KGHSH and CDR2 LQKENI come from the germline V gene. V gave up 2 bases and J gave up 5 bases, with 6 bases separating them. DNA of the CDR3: TGTGCCAGCTCACCAGGACCGGAGACCCAGTACTTC. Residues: CASSPGPETQYF.

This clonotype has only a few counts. The DNA for the CDR3 is TGCGCCAGCAGCCAGAGCCTGGGGGACAACAATGAGCAGTTCTTC. Its protein is CASSQSLGDNNEQFF. The chain combines TRBV4-3 with TRBJ2-1; possibly TRBD1 for D (6 bases). Germline CDR1 is LGHNA and CDR2 is YSLEER. V was clipped by 3 bases and J by 5 bases, with 14 bases between them. This CDR3 has 15 amino acids.

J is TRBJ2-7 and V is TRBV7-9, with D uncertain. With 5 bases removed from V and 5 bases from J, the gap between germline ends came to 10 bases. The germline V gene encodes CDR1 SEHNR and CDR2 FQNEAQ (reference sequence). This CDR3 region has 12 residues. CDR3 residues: CASSGSFDEQYF. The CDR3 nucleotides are TGTGCCAGCAGCGGATCATTTGACGAGCAGTACTTC.

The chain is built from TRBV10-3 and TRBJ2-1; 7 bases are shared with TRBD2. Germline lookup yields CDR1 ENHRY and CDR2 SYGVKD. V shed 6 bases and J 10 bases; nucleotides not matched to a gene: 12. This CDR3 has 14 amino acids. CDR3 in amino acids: CAIRTTGLNHEQFF. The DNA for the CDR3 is TGTGCCATCAGGACAACGGGACTAAACCACGAGCAGTTCTTC.

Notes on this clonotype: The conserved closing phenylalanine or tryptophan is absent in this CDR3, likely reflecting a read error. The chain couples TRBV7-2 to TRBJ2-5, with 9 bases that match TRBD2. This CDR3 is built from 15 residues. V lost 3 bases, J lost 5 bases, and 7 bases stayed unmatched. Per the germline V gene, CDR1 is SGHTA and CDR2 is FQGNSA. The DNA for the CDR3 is TGTGCCAGCAGCTTTGATCGCGGGAGGGCGGAGACCCAGTACTGC. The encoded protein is CASSFDRGRAETQYC.

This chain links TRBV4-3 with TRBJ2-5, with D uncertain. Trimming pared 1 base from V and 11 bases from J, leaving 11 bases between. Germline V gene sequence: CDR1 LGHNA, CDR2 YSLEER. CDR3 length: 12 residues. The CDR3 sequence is CASSQVGGLQYF. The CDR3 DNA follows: TGCGCCAGCAGCCAAGTGGGCGGCTTGCAGTACTTC.

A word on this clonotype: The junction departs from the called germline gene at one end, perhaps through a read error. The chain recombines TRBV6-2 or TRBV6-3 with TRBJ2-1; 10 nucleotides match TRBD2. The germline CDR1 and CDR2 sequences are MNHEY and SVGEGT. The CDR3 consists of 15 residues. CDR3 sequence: CASSSAGTSAHEQFF. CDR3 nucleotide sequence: TGTGCCAGTAGTTCAGCCGGGACTAGCGCACATGAGCAGTTCTTC.

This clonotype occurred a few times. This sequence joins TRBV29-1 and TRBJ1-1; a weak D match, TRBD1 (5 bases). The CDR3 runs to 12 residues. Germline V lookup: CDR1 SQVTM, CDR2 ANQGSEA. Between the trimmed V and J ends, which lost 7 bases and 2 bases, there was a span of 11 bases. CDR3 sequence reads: CSAGGTNTEAFF. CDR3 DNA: TGCAGCGCGGGGGGGACCAACACTGAAGCTTTCTTT.

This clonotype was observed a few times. CDR3 amino acids: CASSDRGLYGYTF. DNA for the CDR3: TGTGCCAGCAGTGATAGGGGTCTCTATGGCTACACCTTC. The chain carries TRBV25-1 and TRBJ1-2; TRBD1 might be the D (5 bases). V lost 3 bases to trimming and J lost 4 bases, with 9 bases between them. This CDR3 contains 13 residues. The germline gives CDR1 MGHDK, CDR2 SYGVNS.

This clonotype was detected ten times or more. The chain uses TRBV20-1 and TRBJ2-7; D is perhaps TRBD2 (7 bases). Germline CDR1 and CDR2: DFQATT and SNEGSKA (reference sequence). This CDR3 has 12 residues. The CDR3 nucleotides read TGCAGCAGAGCAGGGGAGGGATACGAGCAGTACTTC. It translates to CSRAGEGYEQYF.